Presented here are 11 T cell receptor beta chains from one specimen sequenced in a study of T-cell reconstitution after alpha-beta-depleted transplantation in children. Library preparation (for TCRbeta) was performed with unique molecular identifiers. One entry per CDR3 protein results from TCRdb running MiXCR on the PCR reads. Among around 270,000 distinct CDR3 sequences listed, 10% were seen once. This material consisted of PBMCs, taken before TCRalphabeta/CD19-depleted stem cell transplant. The source is a boy younger than two with acute myeloid leukemia, due to receive a stem cell transplant.

This clonotype was observed many times. The rearrangement links TRBV15 to TRBJ2-1; D may correspond to TRBD1 or TRBD2 (5 bases each). Germline V CDR1 and CDR2: LNHNV, YYDKDF (reference sequence). The V gene lost 6 bases and the J gene lost 2 bases, with 20 bases spanning the gap. This CDR3 region has 17 residues. The CDR3 coding sequence is TGTGCCACCAGGTTCCCCCAAGGGACGGGAACCTACAATGAGCAGTTCTTC. It codes for CATRFPQGTGTYNEQFF. The complete variable domain, with remaining parts taken from reference TRBV15 and TRBJ2-1, reads DAMVIQNPRYQVTQFGKPVTLSCSQTLNHNVMYWYQQKSSQAPKLLFHYYDKDFNNEADTPDNFQSRRPNTSFCFLDIRSPGLGDTAMYLCATRFPQGTGTYNEQFFGPGTRLTVL.

The sample holds many counts of this clonotype. The DNA for the CDR3 is TGCGCCAGCAGCCCGCGAAGCACGACTGAAGCTTTCTTT. Encoded protein: CASSPRSTTEAFF. The chain uses TRBV4-3 and TRBJ1-1; D unclear. V lost 4 bases and J lost 5, with 11 bases in between. CDR1 LGHNA and CDR2 YSLEER come from the germline V gene. The CDR3 is made up of 13 amino acids.

This clonotype was observed at least ten times. The chain uses TRBV28 and TRBJ2-3; D unresolved. The CDR3 consists of 11 residues. Deletions cut 6 bases from V and 6 bases from J, with 7 bases between. Per germline, CDR1 MDHEN and CDR2 SYDVKM. The CDR3 nucleotides are TGTGCCAGCAGCTCCCTTGATACGCAGTATTTT. It encodes CASSSLDTQYF.

This clonotype has more than one count but fewer than ten. This CDR3 is CASSFRDTGTGHYEQYF. As DNA, the CDR3 is TGTGCCAGCAGCTTTCGAGATACCGGGACGGGACACTACGAGCAGTACTTC. The gene calls are TRBV7-9 and TRBJ2-7; tentative D call: TRBD1 (6 bases). Per germline, CDR1 SEHNR and CDR2 FQNEAQ (reference sequence). Between the trimmed V and J ends, which lost 3 bases and 3 bases, there was a span of 21 bases. This CDR3 contains 17 residues.

This sequence joins TRBV27 and TRBJ2-5; D unclear. The CDR3 extends over 10 amino acids. Trimming left V 4 bases short and J 7 bases short, with 4 bases between. The germline V gene has CDR1 MNHEY and CDR2 SMNVEV (reference sequence). The CDR3 DNA is TGTGCCAGCAGTTGGGGGACCCAGTACTTC. Its translation: CASSWGTQYF.

This clonotype has a count of ten or more. The rearrangement uses TRBV6-4 and TRBJ2-1; 8 nucleotides align to TRBD2. V was clipped by 6 bases and J by 0 bases; unmatched bases: 7. Germline CDR1 and CDR2: MRHNA and SNTAGT. The CDR3 is made up of 16 amino acids. CDR3: CASSPAGTSSYNEQFF. The CDR3 DNA is TGTGCCAGCAGCCCCGCCGGGACTAGCTCCTACAATGAGCAGTTCTTC.

This clonotype was counted many times. The gene calls are TRBV27 and TRBJ2-1, with TRBD2 matching over 10 bases. The CDR3 spans 17 residues. CDR1 is MNHEY, CDR2 SMNVEV, per germline (reference sequence). The junction had 14 bases not matched to a gene; V was cut back by 7 bases and J by 5 bases. CDR3 sequence: CASNLRASGSLHNEQFF. The CDR3 region has the DNA TGTGCCAGCAATCTGAGGGCTAGCGGGAGTCTACACAATGAGCAGTTCTTC.

This clonotype showed up many times. The chain uses TRBV7-9 and TRBJ2-3, with 7 bases identical to TRBD1. There are 16 residues in the CDR3. The germline V gene encodes CDR1 SEHNR and CDR2 FQNEAQ (reference sequence). V gave up 5 bases and J gave up 2 bases; unmatched junction bases: 10. The CDR3 reads CASSPQTGLVTDTQYF. CDR3 nucleotides: TGTGCCAGCAGCCCTCAGACAGGGTTGGTCACAGATACGCAGTATTTT.

Notes on this clonotype: This could be a read error, since a much larger clone is one nucleotide away. V is TRBV12-3 or TRBV12-4 and J is TRBJ2-7; TRBD1 might be the D (5 bases). There are 14 residues in the CDR3. V shed 5 bases and J shed 3 bases, with 14 bases lying between them. CDR3: CASSVQGRGYEQYF. The CDR3 DNA is TGTGCCAGCAGTGTTCAGGGTAGGGGCTACGAGCAGTACTTC.

This clonotype was found many times. This chain uses TRBV12-3 or TRBV12-4 with TRBJ2-3; 7 nucleotides align to TRBD1. This CDR3 has 15 residues. Losses at the gene ends were 6 bases for V and 5 bases for J; bases not matched to a gene: 11. In nucleotides, the CDR3 is TGTGCCAGCAGATTAAGACAGGGAGTCGGAGATACGCAGTATTTT. This codes for CASRLRQGVGDTQYF.

V gene TRBV20-1 combines with J gene TRBJ2-5, with 7 positions matching TRBD1. The CDR3 extends over 13 amino acids. The J segment lost 2 bases and the V segment lost 7 bases, leaving 7 bases of the junction unmatched. Germline V gene data show CDR1 as DFQATT and CDR2 as SNEGSKA (reference sequence). Here the CDR3 reads CSVRGTAQETQYF. The CDR3 coding sequence is TGCAGTGTAAGGGGGACAGCTCAAGAGACCCAGTACTTC.